One sample yielded the 2 T cell receptor beta chains listed below, sequenced in a study of cytomegalovirus exposure and HLA in healthy donors. The PCR used 60 Vbeta and 13 Jbeta primers. This table comes from immunoSEQ multiplex PCR, and its TCRdb copy is limited to in-frame clones, with some not included. The table records about 99,000 clones, approximately 81% of them present only once. Specimen: PBMCs. These receptor sequences come from a male donor in good health and CMV-seropositive.

The V gene is TRBV5-4, the J gene TRBJ2-3, with 7 positions matching TRBD2. This CDR3 region has 14 residues. The V and J ends lost 0 bases and 3 bases, in that order; junction bases with no gene match: 1. CDR1 SGHNT and CDR2 YYREEE come from the germline V gene (reference sequence). The CDR3 DNA reads TGTGCCAGCAGCTTGGCCGGGGGGACAGATACGCAGTATTTT. As protein: CASSLAGGTDTQYF.

The chain uses TRBV4-1 and TRBJ2-7; D is unclear. Germline CDR1 reads MGHRA; CDR2 reads YSYEKL. Trimming removed 0 bases at V and 0 bases at J, with 15 bases between. The CDR3 is made up of 17 amino acids. Written as DNA, the CDR3 is TGCGCCAGCAGCCAAGATATAGTACGAGGTTACTCCTACGAGCAGTACTTC. It codes for CASSQDIVRGYSYEQYF.